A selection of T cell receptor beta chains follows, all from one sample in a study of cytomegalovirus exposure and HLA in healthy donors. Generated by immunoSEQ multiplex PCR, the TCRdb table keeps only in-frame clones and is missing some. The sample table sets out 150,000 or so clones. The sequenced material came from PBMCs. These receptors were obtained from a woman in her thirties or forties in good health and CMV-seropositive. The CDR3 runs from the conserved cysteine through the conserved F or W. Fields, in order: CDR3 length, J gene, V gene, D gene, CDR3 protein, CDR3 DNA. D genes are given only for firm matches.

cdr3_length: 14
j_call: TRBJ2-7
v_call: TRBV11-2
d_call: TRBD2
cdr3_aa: CASSLAGTSGSLDF
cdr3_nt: TGTGCCAGCAGCTTAGCAGGGACTAGCGGGAGCCTAGACTTC

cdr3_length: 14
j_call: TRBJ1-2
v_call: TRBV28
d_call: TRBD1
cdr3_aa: CASSLVGQLYGYTF
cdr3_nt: TGTGCCAGCAGCTTGGTGGGACAGCTCTATGGCTACACCTTC

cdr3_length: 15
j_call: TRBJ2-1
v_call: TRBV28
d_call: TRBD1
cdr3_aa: CASSGYQGAPNEQFF
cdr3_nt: TGTGCCAGCAGTGGGTACCAGGGGGCGCCCAATGAGCAGTTCTTC

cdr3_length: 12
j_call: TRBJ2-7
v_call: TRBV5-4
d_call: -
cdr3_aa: CASSSGTSEQYF
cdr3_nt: TGTGCCAGCAGCTCCGGAACTAGCGAGCAGTACTTC

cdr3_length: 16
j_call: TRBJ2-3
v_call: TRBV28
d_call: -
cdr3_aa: CASRPPRQGITDTQYF
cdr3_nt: TGTGCCAGCAGACCCCCCCGACAAGGAATCACAGATACGCAGTATTTT

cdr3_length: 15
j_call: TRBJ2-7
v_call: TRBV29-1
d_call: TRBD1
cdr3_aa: CSANSGTGGSYEQYF
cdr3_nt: TGCAGCGCAAACTCGGGGACAGGGGGCTCCTACGAGCAGTACTTC

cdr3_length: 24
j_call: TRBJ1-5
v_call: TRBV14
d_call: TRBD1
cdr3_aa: CASSHQPHPGTGPQYIYSNQPQHF
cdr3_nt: TGTGCCAGCAGCCACCAGCCGCATCCCGGGACAGGGCCCCAATATATATATAGCAATCAGCCCCAGCATTTT

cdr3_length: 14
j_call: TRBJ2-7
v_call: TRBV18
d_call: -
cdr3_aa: CASSPLEPQGEQYF
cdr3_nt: TGTGCCAGCTCACCACTCGAACCTCAGGGCGAGCAGTACTTC

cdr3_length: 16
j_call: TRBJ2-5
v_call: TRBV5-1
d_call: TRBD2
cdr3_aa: CASSLGGLAGQETQYF
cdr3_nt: TGCGCCAGCAGCTTAGGAGGACTAGCGGGCCAAGAGACCCAGTACTTC

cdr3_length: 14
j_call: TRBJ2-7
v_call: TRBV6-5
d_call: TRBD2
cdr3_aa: CASSYVSSGYEQYF
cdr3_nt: TGTGCCAGCAGTTACGTTTCTAGCGGCTACGAGCAGTACTTC

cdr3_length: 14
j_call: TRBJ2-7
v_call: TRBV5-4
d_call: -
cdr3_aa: CASSHEPGQYEQYF
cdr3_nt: TGTGCCAGCAGCCACGAGCCTGGACAGTACGAGCAGTACTTC

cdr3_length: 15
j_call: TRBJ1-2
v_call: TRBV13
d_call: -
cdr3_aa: CASSPGQSARDGYTF
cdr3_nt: TGTGCCAGCAGCCCCGGACAGTCCGCTCGGGATGGCTACACCTTC

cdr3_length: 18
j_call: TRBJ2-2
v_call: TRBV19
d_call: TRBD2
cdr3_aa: CASKEALAGVVGTGELFF
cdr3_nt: TGTGCCAGCAAAGAGGCCCTAGCGGGGGTCGTTGGCACCGGGGAGCTGTTTTTT

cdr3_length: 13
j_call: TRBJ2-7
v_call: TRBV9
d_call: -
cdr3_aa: CASSVEGGAGQYF
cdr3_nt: TGTGCCAGCAGCGTAGAAGGTGGGGCTGGGCAGTACTTC

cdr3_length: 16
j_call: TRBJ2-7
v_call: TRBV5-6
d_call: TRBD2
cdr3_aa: CASSLVASGVSYEQYF
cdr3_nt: TGTGCCAGCAGCTTGGTTGCTAGCGGGGTCTCCTACGAGCAGTACTTC

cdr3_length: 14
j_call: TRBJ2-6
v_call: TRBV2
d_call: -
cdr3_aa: CASSPGSGANVLTF
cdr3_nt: TGTGCCAGCAGTCCAGGCTCTGGGGCCAACGTCCTGACTTTC

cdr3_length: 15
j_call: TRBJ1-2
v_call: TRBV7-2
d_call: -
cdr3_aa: CASSLARRQTRGYTF
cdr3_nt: TGTGCCAGCAGCTTAGCGCGTAGACAGACCAGAGGCTACACCTTC

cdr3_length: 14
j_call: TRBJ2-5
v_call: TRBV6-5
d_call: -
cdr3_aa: CASSYLTGPETQYF
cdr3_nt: TGTGCCAGCAGTTACCTTACAGGGCCAGAGACCCAGTACTTC

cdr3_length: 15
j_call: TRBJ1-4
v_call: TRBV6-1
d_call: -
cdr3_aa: CASSKDRHSNEKLFF
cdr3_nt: TGTGCCAGCAGTAAGGACAGACACTCTAATGAAAAACTGTTTTTT

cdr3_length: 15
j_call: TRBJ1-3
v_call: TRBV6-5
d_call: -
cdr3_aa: CASSNSGNSGNTIYF
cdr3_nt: TGTGCCAGCAGCAACTCAGGGAACTCTGGAAACACCATATATTTT

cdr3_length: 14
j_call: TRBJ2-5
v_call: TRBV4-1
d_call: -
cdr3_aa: CASSQKGGQETQYF
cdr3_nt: TGCGCCAGCAGCCAAAAAGGGGGCCAAGAGACCCAGTACTTC

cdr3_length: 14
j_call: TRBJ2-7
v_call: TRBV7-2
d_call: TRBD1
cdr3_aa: CASSYRGQAHEQYF
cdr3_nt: TGTGCCAGCAGCTACCGTGGACAGGCGCACGAGCAGTACTTC

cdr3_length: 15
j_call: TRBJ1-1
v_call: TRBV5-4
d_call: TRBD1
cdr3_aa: CASSLNDRVGPEAFF
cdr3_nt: TGTGCCAGCAGCTTAAATGACAGGGTGGGTCCTGAAGCTTTCTTT

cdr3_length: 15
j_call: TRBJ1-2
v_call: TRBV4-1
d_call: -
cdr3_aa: CASSRGVAAENGYTF
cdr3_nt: TGCGCCAGCAGCCGGGGCGTGGCGGCCGAAAATGGCTACACCTTC

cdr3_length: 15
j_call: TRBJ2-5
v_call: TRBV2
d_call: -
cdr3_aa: CASSEEGGFRETQYF
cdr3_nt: TGTGCCAGCAGTGAAGAGGGAGGCTTTAGAGAGACCCAGTACTTC

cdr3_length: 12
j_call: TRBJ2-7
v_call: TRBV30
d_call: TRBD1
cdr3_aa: CAGQGVSYEQYF
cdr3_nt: TGTGCCGGACAGGGGGTTTCCTACGAGCAGTACTTC

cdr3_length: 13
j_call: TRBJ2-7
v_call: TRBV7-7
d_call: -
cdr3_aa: CASSLGRNYEQYF
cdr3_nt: TGTGCCAGCAGCTTAGGGCGGAACTACGAGCAGTACTTC

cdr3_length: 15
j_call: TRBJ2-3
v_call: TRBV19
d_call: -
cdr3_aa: CASNDLGGSTDTQYF
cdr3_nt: TGTGCCAGTAACGATTTGGGAGGTAGCACAGATACGCAGTATTTT

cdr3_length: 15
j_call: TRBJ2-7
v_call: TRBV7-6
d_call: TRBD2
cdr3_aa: CASSLGGSGGGEQYF
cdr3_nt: TGTGCCAGCAGCTTAGGGGGTAGCGGGGGAGGCGAGCAGTACTTC

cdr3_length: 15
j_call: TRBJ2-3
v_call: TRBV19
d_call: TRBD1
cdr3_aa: CASSIGTGGTDTQYF
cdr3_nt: TGTGCCAGTAGTATCGGGACAGGGGGCACAGATACGCAGTATTTT

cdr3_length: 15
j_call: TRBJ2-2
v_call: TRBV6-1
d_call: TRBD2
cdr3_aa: CASSAGLAHTGELFF
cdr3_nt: TGTGCCAGCAGCGCGGGACTAGCGCACACCGGGGAGCTGTTTTTT

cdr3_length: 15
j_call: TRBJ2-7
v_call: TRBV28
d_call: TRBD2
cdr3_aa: CASSRTSGSGYEQYF
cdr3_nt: TGTGCCAGCAGTCGGACTAGCGGGAGTGGGTACGAGCAGTACTTC

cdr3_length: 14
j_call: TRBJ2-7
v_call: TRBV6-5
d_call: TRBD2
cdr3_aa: CASRGGGGSYEQYF
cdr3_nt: TGTGCCAGCAGGGGGGGTGGCGGGAGTTACGAGCAGTACTTC

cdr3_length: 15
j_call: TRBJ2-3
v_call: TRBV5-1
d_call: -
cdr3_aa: CASRDSPIGTDTQYF
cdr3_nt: TGCGCCAGCAGAGACAGCCCAATTGGGACAGATACGCAGTATTTT

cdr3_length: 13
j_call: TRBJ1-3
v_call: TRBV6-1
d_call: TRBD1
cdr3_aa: CASSDRGRNTIYF
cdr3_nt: TGTGCCAGCAGCGACAGGGGGCGGAACACCATATATTTT

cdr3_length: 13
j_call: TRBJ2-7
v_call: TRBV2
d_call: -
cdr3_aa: CASTSIAVGEQYF
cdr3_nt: TGTGCCAGCACTAGCATCGCAGTGGGGGAGCAGTACTTC

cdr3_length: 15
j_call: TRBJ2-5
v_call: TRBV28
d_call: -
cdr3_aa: CASSTAVAGKETQYF
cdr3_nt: TGTGCCAGCAGTACTGCGGTGGCTGGAAAAGAGACCCAGTACTTC

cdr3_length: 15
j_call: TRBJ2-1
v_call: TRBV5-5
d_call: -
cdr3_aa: CASSLFLVSYNEQFF
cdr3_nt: TGTGCCAGCAGCTTGTTTCTCGTCAGCTACAATGAGCAGTTCTTC

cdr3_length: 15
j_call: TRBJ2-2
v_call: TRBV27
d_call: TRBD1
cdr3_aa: CASSLGGRGPGELFF
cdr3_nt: TGTGCCAGCAGTTTGGGGGGCAGGGGGCCCGGGGAGCTGTTTTTT

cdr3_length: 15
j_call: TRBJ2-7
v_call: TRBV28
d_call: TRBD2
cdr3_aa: CASSPGLAGWGEQYF
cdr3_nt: TGTGCCAGCAGTCCAGGACTAGCGGGGTGGGGAGAGCAGTACTTC

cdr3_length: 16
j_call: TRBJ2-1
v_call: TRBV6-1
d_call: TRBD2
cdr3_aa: CAGSGLARSSYNEQFF
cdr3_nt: TGTGCCGGAAGTGGACTAGCGCGAAGCTCCTACAATGAGCAGTTCTTC

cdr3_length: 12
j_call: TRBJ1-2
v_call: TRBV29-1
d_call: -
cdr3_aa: CSVERGGGGYTF
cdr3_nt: TGCAGCGTTGAACGGGGGGGAGGCGGCTACACCTTC

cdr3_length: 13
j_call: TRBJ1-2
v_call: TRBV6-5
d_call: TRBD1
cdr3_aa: CASRRTGTEGYTF
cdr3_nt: TGTGCCAGCAGAAGGACAGGGACGGAGGGCTACACCTTC

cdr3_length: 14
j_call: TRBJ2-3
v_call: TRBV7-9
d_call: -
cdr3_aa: CASRALSSTDTQYF
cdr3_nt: TGTGCCAGCAGAGCGTTGTCTAGCACAGATACGCAGTATTTT

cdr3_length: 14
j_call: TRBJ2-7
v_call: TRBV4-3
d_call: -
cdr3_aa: CASSQSSRGYEQYF
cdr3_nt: TGCGCCAGCAGCCAATCGTCCAGGGGATACGAGCAGTACTTC

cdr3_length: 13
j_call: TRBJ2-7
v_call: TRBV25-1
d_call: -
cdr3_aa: CASKGGNSYEQYF
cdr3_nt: TGTGCCAGCAAAGGCGGGAACTCCTACGAGCAGTACTTC

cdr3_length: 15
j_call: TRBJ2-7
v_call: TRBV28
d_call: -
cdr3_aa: CASRLGVASSYEQYF
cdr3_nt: TGTGCCAGCAGGCTCGGGGTGGCGAGCTCCTACGAGCAGTACTTC

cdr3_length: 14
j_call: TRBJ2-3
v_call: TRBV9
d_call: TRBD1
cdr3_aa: CASSVGTGGATQYF
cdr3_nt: TGTGCCAGCAGCGTAGGAACAGGGGGCGCGACGCAGTATTTT

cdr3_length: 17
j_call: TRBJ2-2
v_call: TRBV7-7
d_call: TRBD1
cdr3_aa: CASSLAPGQGRPGELFF
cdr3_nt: TGTGCTAGCAGCTTAGCGCCGGGACAGGGGCGTCCCGGGGAGCTGTTTTTT